The 3 T cell receptor beta chains given below trace back to one sample, sequenced in a study of high-grade serous ovarian cancer treatment subgroups. Tumor samples were obtained before definitive surgery or chemotherapy. Using immunoSEQ multiplex PCR, the repertoire was profiled, and TCRdb retains in-frame clones only, with some absent. The sample lists approximately 5,000 clones, 60% to 80% occurring once. Sequencing was performed on tumor tissue. The receptors stem from a human donor with high-grade serous ovarian cancer.

The V and J genes are TRBV5-1 and TRBJ1-2; 9 positions match TRBD1. Looked up from germline, CDR1 is SGHRS and CDR2 is YFSETQ. The CDR3 covers 15 residues. The junction had 8 bases not matched to a gene; V was cut back by 4 bases and J by 4 bases. The CDR3 DNA follows: TGCGCCAGCAGCACTGGGACAGGGAGGGCCTATGGCTACACCTTC. Its protein product is CASSTGTGRAYGYTF. The variable domain in full, with the rest retrieved from reference TRBV5-1 and TRBJ1-2, is KAGVTQTPRYLIKTRGQQVTLSCSPISGHRSVSWYQQTPGQGLQFLFEYFSETQRNKGNFPGRFSGRQFSNSRSEMNVSTLELGDSALYLCASSTGTGRAYGYTFGSGTRLTVV.

In its sample, this clone was seen once. This rearrangement joins TRBV5-6 to TRBJ2-5; D is uncertain. The germline CDR1 and CDR2 sequences are SGHDT and YYEEEE. The V end lost 4 bases, the J end lost 2 bases, and 15 bases lay between the germline ends. This CDR3 contains 15 residues. The CDR3 nucleotides read TGTGCCAGCAGCGAGACGGCCCCATGGCAAGAGACCCAGTACTTC. Its translation: CASSETAPWQETQYF.

This clone is a singleton in its sample. J is TRBJ2-7 and V is TRBV7-2; 9 bases map to TRBD2. The CDR3 totals 17 residues. Germline CDR1 reads SGHTA; CDR2 reads FQGNSA. Trimming took 5 bases from V and 0 from J; bases not matched to a gene: 11. The CDR3 here is CASSPSLSGGGSYEQYF. CDR3 bases: TGTGCCAGCAGCCCCTCCCTTAGCGGGGGAGGCTCCTACGAGCAGTACTTC. The full variable domain, rest sourced from reference TRBV7-2 and TRBJ2-7, is GAGVSQSPSNKVTEKGKDVELRCDPISGHTALYWYRQSLGQGLEFLIYFQGNSAPDKSGLPSDRFSAERTGGSVSTLTIQRTQQEDSAVYLCASSPSLSGGGSYEQYFGPGTRLTVT.